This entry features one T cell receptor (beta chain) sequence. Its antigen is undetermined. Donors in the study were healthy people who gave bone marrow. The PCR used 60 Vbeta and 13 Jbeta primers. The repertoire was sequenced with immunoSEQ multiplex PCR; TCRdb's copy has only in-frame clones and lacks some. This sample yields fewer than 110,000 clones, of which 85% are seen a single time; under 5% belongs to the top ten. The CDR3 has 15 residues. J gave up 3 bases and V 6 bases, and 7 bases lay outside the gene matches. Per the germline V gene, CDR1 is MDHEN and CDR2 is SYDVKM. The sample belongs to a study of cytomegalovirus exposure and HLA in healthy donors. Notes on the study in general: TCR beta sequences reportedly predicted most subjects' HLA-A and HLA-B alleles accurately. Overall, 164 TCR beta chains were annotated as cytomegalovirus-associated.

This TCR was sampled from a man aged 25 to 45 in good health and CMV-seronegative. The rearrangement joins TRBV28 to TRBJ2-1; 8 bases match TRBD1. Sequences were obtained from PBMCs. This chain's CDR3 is CASSLGTGFYNEQFF. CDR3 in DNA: TGTGCCAGCAGCCTGGGGACAGGATTCTACAATGAGCAGTTCTTC. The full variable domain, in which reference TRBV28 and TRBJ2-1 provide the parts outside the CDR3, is DVKVTQSSRYLVKRTGEKVFLECVQDMDHENMFWYRQDPGLGLRLIYFSYDVKMKEKGDIPEGYSVSREKKERFSLILESASTNQTSMYLCASSLGTGFYNEQFFGPGTRLTVL.